The clone carrying this TCR beta chain has only a few counts. The sample belongs to a study of cytomegalovirus exposure and HLA in healthy donors. V shed 3 bases and J 7 bases; nucleotides not matched to a gene: 13. Germline V gene sequence: CDR1 SGDLS, CDR2 YYNGEE. The length of the CDR3 is 16 residues. Both 60 Vbeta primers and 13 Jbeta primers went into the PCR. TCRdb keeps only in-frame clones here, not all; method: immunoSEQ multiplex PCR. This sample carries some 150,000 clones, 60% to 85% of them seen once, and the ten largest clones take 6.5% to 7%. V is TRBV9 and J is TRBJ1-5; 7 bases agree with TRBD1. Sequences were obtained from PBMCs. The receptor's source is a man between 35 and 55 years old in good health and CMV-seropositive. Written as DNA, the CDR3 is TGTGCCAGCAGCGCCGGAGGCACAGGGGTTGAACAGCCCCAGCATTTT. Its translation is CASSAGGTGVEQPQHF.